The entry below gives a single TCR beta chain sequence along with its context. The data originate from a study of blood T cell repertoires in COVID-19. Study information: Samples of COVID-19 (acute and convalescent) were obtained from the United States, Italy and Spain. PBMCs, B-cell-depleted T cells, or T cells provided the cDNA or gDNA that made up the material.

The CDR3 totals 13 residues. Per germline, CDR1 SGHDN and CDR2 FVKESK. V lost 4 bases and J lost 2, with 8 bases in between. Authors' data handling: Nucleated cell counts were estimated from reference gene primer amplification. Method: immunoSEQ multiplex PCR; TCRdb's copy keeps in-frame clones and lacks some. Clonal size and the V and J genes are those of that table, whereas D and trimming came from the DNA. The sample includes roughly 86,000 clones, around nine tenths seen only once; the top ten take 4% to 5.5%. The sequence was obtained from a man aged 40-49 years with acute or convalescent COVID-19. The chain carries TRBV14 and TRBJ2-5; a weak D match, TRBD2 (6 bases). Source material: peripheral blood. For the CDR3, the DNA is TGTGCCAGCAGCCTAGGGACTCAAGAGACCCAGTACTTC. Translated: CASSLGTQETQYF.